Each of the 29 T cell receptor beta chains below was sequenced from the same sample in a study of blood T cell repertoires in COVID-19. Sequencing used immunoSEQ multiplex PCR; TCRdb keeps in-frame clones, though not all of them. The table has approximately 300,000 clones, roughly 85% seen once; the top ten hold 1.5% to 2%. The sequencing sample was made of PBMCs or T cells enriched from blood (not recorded which). These receptors all stem from a woman in her 30s who had been exposed to COVID-19.

The chain links TRBV5-1 to TRBJ1-1, with D unresolved. CDR1 is SGHRS, CDR2 YFSETQ, per germline. V was clipped by 4 bases and J by 2 bases, with 9 bases between them. The CDR3 is 13 amino acids. The CDR3 region is CASSRGPNTEAFF. CDR3 bases: TGCGCCAGCAGCCGCGGTCCTAACACTGAAGCTTTCTTT.

This clone was recorded only once. This rearrangement joins TRBV6-4 to TRBJ1-4; the match to TRBD1 covers 7 bases. The V segment lost 9 bases and the J segment 14 bases; nucleotides outside the gene matches: 18. Germline values: CDR1 MRHNA, CDR2 SNTAGT. This CDR3 is built from 14 residues. Written as DNA, the CDR3 is TGTGCCAGAAATCGGCACCCACAGACAGGGAACCTGTTTTTT. This encodes CARNRHPQTGNLFF.

This clone was seen only once. This chain connects TRBV28 to TRBJ2-1; 7 nucleotides align to TRBD1. Trimming cost V 7 bases and J 6 bases; bases outside gene matches: 6. CDR1 and CDR2 from the germline V gene are MDHEN and SYDVKM. There are 13 residues in the CDR3. CDR3 sequence: CASKGAAGNEQFF. Written as DNA, the CDR3 is TGTGCCAGCAAGGGGGCGGCGGGCAATGAGCAGTTCTTC.

This clone is a singleton in its sample. This rearrangement joins TRBV18 to TRBJ2-5, with D possibly TRBD2 on 6 matching bases. CDR1 and CDR2 (germline): KGHSH, LQKENI. CDR3 length: 16 residues. V dropped 2 bases and J dropped 4 bases, with 17 bases sitting between them. CDR3: CASSPNQGGMRETQYF. CDR3 DNA sequence: TGTGCCAGCTCACCAAATCAGGGAGGAATGAGAGAGACCCAGTACTTC.

The chain links TRBV14 to TRBJ1-3; D unclear. CDR3 size: 15 residues. Germline V CDR1 and CDR2: SGHDN, FVKESK. V was cut by 5 bases and J by 0 bases, with 11 bases left in between. The CDR3 reads CASSTRHFSGNTIYF. In nucleotides, the CDR3 is TGTGCCAGCAGCACCCGACATTTCTCTGGAAACACCATATATTTT.

The chain joins TRBV5-4 to TRBJ2-1; TRBD1 matches 10 bases. The CDR3 is 14 amino acids. The V gene end was trimmed by 1 base and the J gene end by 9 bases; junction bases not matched to a gene: 4. CDR1 is SGHNT and CDR2 is YYREEE in the germline V gene (reference sequence). The CDR3: CASSLRDRGSEQFF. CDR3 DNA: TGTGCCAGCAGCTTGCGGGACAGGGGTAGTGAGCAGTTCTTC.

V is TRBV28 and J is TRBJ1-3; TRBD1 might be the D (6 bases). V lost 2 bases and J lost 0, with 17 bases in between. The CDR3 contains 18 residues. CDR1 is MDHEN and CDR2 is SYDVKM in the germline V gene. CDR3 DNA sequence: TGTGCCAGCAGTTTAACCCCCGCGACAGGCAACTCTGGAAACACCATATATTTT. This gives the protein CASSLTPATGNSGNTIYF.

The chain joins TRBV5-1 to TRBJ2-7; 7 nucleotides agree with TRBD1. After removal of 2 bases from V and 6 bases from J, the junction contained 14 bases not matched to a gene. CDR1 is SGHRS and CDR2 is YFSETQ in the germline V gene. CDR3 size: 16 residues. The CDR3 reads CASSLSTGAIILEQYF. DNA for the CDR3: TGCGCCAGCAGCTTATCTACAGGGGCCATCATCCTCGAGCAGTACTTC.

The gene calls are TRBV9 and TRBJ2-5, with TRBD2 identical over 10 bases. Germline values: CDR1 SGDLS, CDR2 YYNGEE. CDR3 length equals 16 residues. The junction had 3 bases not matched to a gene; V was cut back by 0 bases and J by 1 base. The CDR3 nucleotides read TGTGCCAGCAGCGTAGCGCTAGCGGGGGCCCAAGAGACCCAGTACTTC. Translated: CASSVALAGAQETQYF.

This chain connects TRBV19 to TRBJ1-5, with 9 positions matching TRBD1. The CDR3 consists of 14 residues. The trim removed 6 bases at V and 2 bases at J, leaving 2 bases unmatched. CDR1 is LNHDA, CDR2 SQIVND, per germline (reference sequence). CDR3 amino acids: CASSRTGGNQPQHF. In DNA, the CDR3 is TGTGCCAGTAGCCGGACAGGGGGCAATCAGCCCCAGCATTTT.

V usage is TRBV7-8 and J usage is TRBJ2-1; 10 bases agree with TRBD2. The junction had 4 bases not matched to a gene; V was cut back by 5 bases and J by 0 bases. Per the germline V gene, CDR1 is SGHVS and CDR2 is FQNEAQ. CDR3 length: 16 amino acids. The CDR3 region is CASSPGLAVSYNEQFF. The CDR3 DNA sequence: TGTGCCAGCAGCCCCGGACTAGCGGTCTCCTACAATGAGCAGTTCTTC.

This clone appeared once. The junction shows a germline mismatch at one end, possibly a read error. V gene TRBV7-7 combines with J gene TRBJ2-1, with 7 bases identical to TRBD2. CDR1 is SSHAT and CDR2 is FNYEAQ in the germline V gene (reference sequence). CDR3 length equals 16 residues. CDR3 amino acids: CASSLGTMNSYNEQFF. The DNA for the CDR3 is TGTGCTAGCAGCTTAGGGACTATGAACTCCTACAATGAGCAGTTCTTC.

The chain employs TRBV30 and TRBJ1-5; 7 bases line up with TRBD1. The CDR3 totals 15 residues. Germline CDR1 GTSNPN, CDR2 SVGIG (reference sequence). Losses at the gene ends were 2 bases for V and 2 bases for J; bases not matched to a gene: 6. The CDR3 DNA is TGTGCCTGGAGTTCGACAGGGCAGGGCAATCAGCCCCAGCATTTT. Its translation is CAWSSTGQGNQPQHF.

CDR3 amino acids: CASSPGPYEQYF. Here the CDR3 DNA reads TGTGCCAGCAGTCCAGGGCCATACGAGCAGTACTTC. The gene calls are TRBV28 and TRBJ2-7; D may be TRBD1 (5 bases). Germline CDR1 MDHEN, CDR2 SYDVKM. The V end was cut by 5 bases, the J end by 4 bases, with 9 bases between. CDR3 length: 12 amino acids.

The chain combines TRBV5-6 with TRBJ2-1, with 7 bases lining up with TRBD2. Germline CDR1 is SGHDT and CDR2 is YYEEEE. V gave up 4 bases and J gave up 4 bases; unmatched junction bases: 8. The CDR3 has 15 residues. CDR3 in amino acids: CASSTVSGTYNEQFF. In nucleotides, the CDR3 is TGTGCCAGCAGCACAGTCAGCGGGACGTACAATGAGCAGTTCTTC.

This sequence joins TRBV12-2 and TRBJ2-1; TRBD2 is taken as the D call from the table, unchecked against the DNA. TRBV12-2 is a documented pseudogene. This CDR3 is 19 amino acids long. CDR3: CASRLGGLAGVSPVNEQFF. The CDR3 coding sequence is TGTGCAAGTCGCTTAGGCGGACTAGCGGGAGTCAGTCCGGTAAATGAGCAGTTCTTC.

The chain has TRBV9 and TRBJ2-2, with D maybe TRBD1 (6 bases). From germline, CDR1 is SGDLS and CDR2 YYNGEE. The germline V and J ends were trimmed by 0 bases and 5 bases, with 11 bases remaining between them. The CDR3 runs 15 residues. This chain's CDR3 is CASSVASGATGELFF. CDR3 in DNA: TGTGCCAGCAGCGTAGCTTCAGGGGCTACCGGGGAGCTGTTTTTT.

This rearrangement joins TRBV19 to TRBJ2-3, with 7 bases aligning to TRBD2. This CDR3 spans 16 amino acids. V lost 5 bases and J lost 6; bases outside the gene matches: 14. The V gene's germline CDR1 is LNHDA and CDR2 SQIVND (reference sequence). CDR3 region: CASSDVLANGEDTQYF. The CDR3 DNA is TGTGCCAGTAGTGATGTACTAGCGAACGGTGAGGATACGCAGTATTTT. The variable domain in full, with the rest retrieved from reference TRBV19 and TRBJ2-3, is DGGITQSPKYLFRKEGQNVTLSCEQNLNHDAMYWYRQDPGQGLRLIYYSQIVNDFQKGDIAEGYSVSREKKESFPLTVTSAQKNPTAFYLCASSDVLANGEDTQYFGPGTRLTVL.

The rearrangement uses TRBV7-2 and TRBJ2-3; D is undetermined. CDR1 and CDR2 (germline): SGHTA, FQGNSA. The V end was cut by 3 bases, the J end by 2 bases, with 6 bases between. CDR3 size: 13 residues. The CDR3, as DNA: TGTGCCAGCAGCTTTAGTTACACAGATACGCAGTATTTT. Translating it yields CASSFSYTDTQYF.

The genes are TRBV11-2 and TRBJ2-2; 8 bases agree with TRBD1. The trim removed 3 bases at V and 4 bases at J, leaving 7 bases unmatched. Per germline, CDR1 SGHAT and CDR2 FQNNGV. The CDR3 contains 16 residues. The CDR3 sequence: CASSFGTGSSTGELFF. Written as DNA, the CDR3 is TGTGCCAGCAGCTTCGGGACAGGTAGTAGCACCGGGGAGCTGTTTTTT.

This chain uses TRBV19 with TRBJ1-1, with D perhaps matching TRBD1 (5 bases). Germline assignment: CDR1 LNHDA and CDR2 SQIVND (reference sequence). This CDR3 has 13 amino acids. Trimming shortened V by 5 bases and J by 3 bases, and 10 bases separated the two germline ends. The CDR3 loop reads CASSLLGDTEAFF. CDR3 bases: TGTGCCAGTAGTCTCTTAGGGGACACTGAAGCTTTCTTT.

The chain recombines TRBV6-4 with TRBJ2-2; 7 positions match TRBD1. V lost 6 bases, J lost 4 bases, and 2 bases stayed unmatched. This CDR3 region has 13 residues. Germline assignment: CDR1 MRHNA and CDR2 SNTAGT. The CDR3 DNA reads TGTGCCAGCAGGAACAGGGGCACCGGGGAGCTGTTTTTT. Translating it yields CASRNRGTGELFF.

The chain recombines TRBV5-8 with TRBJ2-2; 9 nucleotides line up with TRBD1. Per the germline V gene, CDR1 is SGHTS and CDR2 is YDEGEE. V lost 4 bases and J lost 2; bases outside the gene matches: 6. The CDR3 contains 16 residues. The CDR3 reads CASSLLQGANTGELFF. The CDR3, as DNA: TGTGCCAGCAGCCTACTACAGGGGGCTAACACCGGGGAGCTGTTTTTT.

J is TRBJ1-5 and V is TRBV18; D might be TRBD1 (5 bases). This CDR3 contains 15 residues. The V and J ends lost 5 bases and 0 bases respectively, with 11 bases between them. Germline V gene data show CDR1 as KGHSH and CDR2 as LQKENI. CDR3 coding DNA: TGTGCCAGCTCAAGAGACAGCCATAGCAATCAGCCCCAGCATTTT. It yields the protein CASSRDSHSNQPQHF. The full variable domain, its missing parts supplied by reference TRBV18 and TRBJ1-5, is NAGVMQNPRHLVRRRGQEARLRCSPMKGHSHVYWYRQLPEEGLKFMVYLQKENIIDESGMPKERFSAEFPKEGPSILRIQQVVRGDSAAYFCASSRDSHSNQPQHFGDGTRLSIL.

The V call is TRBV24-1, the J call TRBJ2-1, with 9 nucleotides matching TRBD2. This CDR3 has 16 amino acids. Germline V CDR1 and CDR2: KGHDR, SFDVKD. J lost 8 bases, V lost 5 bases, and 12 bases had no gene match. Written as DNA, the CDR3 is TGTGCCACCAGTGTCCCCCCCGGGACTAGCCTGCATGAGCAGTTCTTC. Translation: CATSVPPGTSLHEQFF.

The sample holds one count of this clone. The rearrangement joins TRBV28 to TRBJ1-2, with 10 bases that match TRBD1. Germline CDR1 MDHEN, CDR2 SYDVKM. Trimming removed 5 bases from V and 2 bases from J; junction bases left unmatched: 5. The CDR3 totals 15 residues. The DNA for the CDR3 is TGTGCCAGCAGTCCTACGGACAGGGGGAACTATGGCTACACCTTC. Amino acid sequence: CASSPTDRGNYGYTF.

For this clone: Other DNA sequences in the sample encode the same CDR3. CDR3 protein: CASSQGDRSYEQYF. CDR3 bases: TGCGCCAGCAGCCAAGGCGACAGGTCCTACGAGCAGTACTTC. The chain joins TRBV4-1 to TRBJ2-7; maybe TRBD1 (6 bases). Germline V gene data show CDR1 as MGHRA and CDR2 as YSYEKL. Trimming took off 1 base at V and 1 base at J, with 8 bases between the two ends. The CDR3 has 14 amino acids.

The CDR3 DNA is TGTGCCAGCAGTCTTGGACAGGGGAACTATGGCTACACCTTC. This sequence encodes CASSLGQGNYGYTF. The rearrangement uses TRBV6-5 and TRBJ1-2; TRBD1 matches 9 bases. CDR1 MNHEY and CDR2 SVGAGI come from the germline V gene. The ends lost 5 bases at V and 2 bases at J; junction bases unmatched: 3. The CDR3 is 14 amino acids.

The chain has TRBV30 and TRBJ1-1, with unresolved D. The V and J ends lost 0 bases and 10 bases respectively, with 15 bases between them. CDR3 length: 13 residues. Germline CDR1 and CDR2: GTSNPN and SVGIG (reference sequence). As DNA, the CDR3 is TGTGCCTGGAGTGTGAGACTGTTGAGTGCAGCTTTCTTT. This translates into CAWSVRLLSAAFF.